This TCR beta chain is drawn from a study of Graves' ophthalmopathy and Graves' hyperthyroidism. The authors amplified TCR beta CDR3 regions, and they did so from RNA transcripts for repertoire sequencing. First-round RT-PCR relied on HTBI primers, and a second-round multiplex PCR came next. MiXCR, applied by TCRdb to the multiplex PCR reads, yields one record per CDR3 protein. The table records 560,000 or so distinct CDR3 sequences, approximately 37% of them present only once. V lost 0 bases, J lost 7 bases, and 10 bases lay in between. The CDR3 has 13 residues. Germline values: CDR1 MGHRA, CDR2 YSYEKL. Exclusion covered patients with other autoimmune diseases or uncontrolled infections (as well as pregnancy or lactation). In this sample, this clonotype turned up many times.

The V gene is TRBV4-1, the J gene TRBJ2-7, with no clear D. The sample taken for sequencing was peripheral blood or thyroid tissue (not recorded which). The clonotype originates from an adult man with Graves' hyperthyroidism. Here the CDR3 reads CASSQDYGWEQYF. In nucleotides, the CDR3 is TGCGCCAGCAGCCAAGACTATGGTTGGGAGCAGTACTTC.